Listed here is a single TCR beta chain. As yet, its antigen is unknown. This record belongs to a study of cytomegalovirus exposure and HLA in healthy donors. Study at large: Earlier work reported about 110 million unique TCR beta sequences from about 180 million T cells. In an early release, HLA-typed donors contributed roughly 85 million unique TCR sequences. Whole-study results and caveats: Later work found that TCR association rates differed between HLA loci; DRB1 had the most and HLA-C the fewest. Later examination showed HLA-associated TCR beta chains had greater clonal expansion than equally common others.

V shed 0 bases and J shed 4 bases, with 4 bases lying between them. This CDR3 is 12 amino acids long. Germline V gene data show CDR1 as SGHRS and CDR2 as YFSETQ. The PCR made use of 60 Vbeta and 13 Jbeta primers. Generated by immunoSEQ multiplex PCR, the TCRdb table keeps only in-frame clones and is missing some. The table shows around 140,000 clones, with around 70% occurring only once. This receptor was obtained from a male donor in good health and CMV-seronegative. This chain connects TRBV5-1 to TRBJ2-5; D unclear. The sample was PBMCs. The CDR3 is CASSLALETQYF. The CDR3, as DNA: TGCGCCAGCAGCTTGGCTTTAGAGACCCAGTACTTC.